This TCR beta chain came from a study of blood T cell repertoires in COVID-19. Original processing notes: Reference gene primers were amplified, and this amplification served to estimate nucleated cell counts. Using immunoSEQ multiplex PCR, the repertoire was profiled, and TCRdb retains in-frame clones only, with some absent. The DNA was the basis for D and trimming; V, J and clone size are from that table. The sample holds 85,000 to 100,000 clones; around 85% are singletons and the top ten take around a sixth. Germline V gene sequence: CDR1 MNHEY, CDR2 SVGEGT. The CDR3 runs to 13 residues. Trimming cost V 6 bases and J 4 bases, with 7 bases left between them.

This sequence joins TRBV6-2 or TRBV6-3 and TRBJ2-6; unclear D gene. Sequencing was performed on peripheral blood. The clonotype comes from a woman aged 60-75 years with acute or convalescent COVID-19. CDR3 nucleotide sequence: TGTGCCAGCAGCTATTCCGGGGCCAACGTCCTGACTTTC. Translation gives CASSYSGANVLTF.